This is a list of T cell receptor beta chains from one sample in a study of T cells in Graves' hyperthyroidism and ophthalmopathy. TCRdb redid the calling of the multiplex PCR reads with MiXCR, one entry per CDR3 protein. Among some 460,000 distinct CDR3 sequences listed, around 14% were seen once. Sequencing was performed on blood. Source of these receptors: a woman aged 18-29 years with Graves' hyperthyroidism. The CDR3 runs from the conserved cysteine through the conserved F or W. The order of the fields is D gene, clone size, V gene, J gene, CDR3 protein, CDR3 DNA. D genes are given only for firm matches. Not all rows give a size; the values are once, few, many and, for expanded clones, a class.

>NA|many|TRBV12-3/TRBV12-4|TRBJ2-7
CASRPGQSYEQYF
TGTGCCAGCAGACCCGGACAGTCCTACGAGCAGTACTTC
>NA|many|TRBV3-1|TRBJ2-1
CASSQAPGRSNEQFF
TGTGCCAGCAGCCAAGCTCCGGGGAGATCCAATGAGCAGTTCTTC
>NA|few|TRBV13|TRBJ2-7
CASSSGRGYEQYF
TGTGCCAGCAGCTCCGGCCGCGGGTACGAGCAGTACTTC
>TRBD2|many|TRBV20-1|TRBJ2-5
CSAIGGETQYF
TGCAGTGCTATCGGGGGGGAGACCCAGTACTTC
>NA|many|TRBV3-1|TRBJ2-7
CASSPSRPGEEYF
TGTGCCAGCAGCCCGAGTCGTCCAGGAGAGGAGTACTTC
>NA|many|TRBV5-1|TRBJ1-1
CASSLGDRYPEAFF
TGCGCCAGCAGCTTGGGTGACAGGTATCCTGAAGCTTTCTTT
>NA|many|TRBV20-1|TRBJ2-1
CSAYRWDARGTEQFF
TGCAGTGCCTACCGTTGGGACGCACGGGGTACTGAGCAGTTCTTC
>TRBD1|NA|TRBV5-1|TRBJ2-7
CASSLISAGQGAYEQYF
TGCGCCAGCAGCTTAATCTCCGCGGGACAGGGGGCCTACGAGCAGTACTTC
>TRBD1|many|TRBV27|TRBJ2-5
CASTTFLQGARETQYF
TGTGCCAGCACAACCTTTTTACAGGGGGCGCGTGAGACCCAGTACTTC
>TRBD1|many|TRBV6-2/TRBV6-3|TRBJ1-2
CASSGTASGYGYTF
TGTGCCAGCAGTGGGACAGCCTCCGGCTATGGCTACACCTTC
>TRBD2|many|TRBV7-3|TRBJ2-2
CASSARGLAGGTGELFF
TGTGCCAGCAGCGCCCGAGGACTAGCGGGAGGAACCGGGGAGCTGTTTTTT
>TRBD1|few|TRBV15|TRBJ2-7
CATSSRDRGSYEQYF
TGTGCCACCAGCTCGCGGGACAGGGGCTCCTACGAGCAGTACTTC
>NA|few|TRBV20-1|TRBJ2-2
CSARAPGTTGELFF
TGCAGTGCCCGAGCCCCAGGAACTACCGGGGAGCTGTTTTTT
>TRBD1|NA|TRBV7-2|TRBJ1-2
CASSLASPGTGLYGYTF
TGTGCCAGCAGCTTAGCATCCCCAGGGACAGGTCTCTATGGCTACACCTTC
>NA|few|TRBV9|TRBJ2-3
CASSQQGTDTQYF
TGTGCCAGCAGCCAACAGGGCACAGATACGCAGTATTTT
>NA|many|TRBV2|TRBJ1-3
CASRQSAPGNTIYF
TGTGCCAGCAGACAATCCGCCCCCGGAAACACCATATATTTT
>TRBD1|many|TRBV20-1|TRBJ1-1
CSARDLHRGNTEAFF
TGCAGTGCTAGAGATTTGCACAGGGGTAACACTGAAGCTTTCTTT
>TRBD1|many|TRBV20-1|TRBJ2-7
CSATGPGQALYEQYF
TGCAGTGCTACAGGACCGGGACAGGCTTTGTACGAGCAGTACTTC
>TRBD1|NA|TRBV10-2|TRBJ1-6
CASTRTGSFNSPLHF
TGCGCCAGCACCCGGACAGGGTCTTTCAATTCACCCCTCCACTTT
>TRBD2|few|TRBV6-1|TRBJ2-5
CASRQGLAGGVQNF
TGTGCCAGCAGACAGGGACTAGCGGGGGGGGTACAGAACTTC
>NA|many|TRBV20-1|TRBJ2-7
CSARDDHGGFSYEQYF
TGCAGTGCTAGAGATGATCACGGGGGTTTCTCCTACGAGCAGTACTTC
>TRBD2|many|TRBV5-6|TRBJ2-1
CASSLGLAGAFEQFF
TGTGCCAGCAGCTTGGGGCTAGCGGGAGCGTTTGAGCAGTTCTTC
>TRBD1|many|TRBV11-2|TRBJ2-5
CASSLQGAETQYF
TGTGCCAGCAGCTTACAGGGGGCAGAGACCCAGTACTTC
>TRBD2|NA|TRBV7-9|TRBJ2-7
CASSLFASGNYEQYF
TGTGCCAGCAGCTTATTTGCTAGCGGGAACTACGAGCAGTACTTC
>TRBD2|few|TRBV20-1|TRBJ2-4
CSAGTSGLAKNIQYF
TGCAGTGCCGGGACTAGCGGATTAGCCAAAAACATTCAGTACTTC
>TRBD1|many|TRBV7-6|TRBJ2-7
CASSYAGTGVEQYF
TGTGCCAGCAGCTACGCCGGGACAGGGGTCGAGCAGTACTTC
>NA|NA|TRBV3-1|TRBJ2-7
CASSQSGPTYEQYF
TGTGCCAGCAGCCAATCGGGGCCAACCTACGAGCAGTACTTC
>NA|many|TRBV29-1|TRBJ2-3
CSVEMRPHRPQDTQYF
TGCAGCGTTGAAATGAGGCCACATAGACCACAGGATACGCAGTATTTT
>TRBD1|few|TRBV27|TRBJ1-6
CASSLRGRNALNSPLHF
TGTGCCAGCAGTTTAAGGGGGCGGAATGCTTTAAATTCACCCCTCCACTTT
>NA|few|TRBV10-2|TRBJ1-2
CASSESKGPGSGYTF
TGCGCCAGCAGTGAGTCAAAAGGGCCGGGAAGTGGCTACACCTTC
>TRBD1|NA|TRBV7-9|TRBJ1-3
CASSLLGGQAGNTIYF
TGTGCCAGCAGCTTATTAGGGGGCCAAGCTGGAAACACCATATATTTT
>NA|NA|TRBV20-1|TRBJ2-5
CSARDLGTRRETQYF
TGCAGTGCTAGGGACCTTGGGACGAGGCGAGAGACCCAGTACTTC
>NA|many|TRBV2|TRBJ2-7
CASLGGTYEQYF
TGTGCCAGCCTCGGAGGGACCTACGAGCAGTACTTC
>NA|many|TRBV28|TRBJ2-5
CASTDPVGGAQYF
TGTGCCAGCACGGATCCGGTCGGAGGGGCCCAGTACTTC
>NA|NA|TRBV10-3|TRBJ2-1
CAISAVIDSEQFF
TGTGCCATCAGTGCCGTGATTGACAGTGAGCAGTTCTTC
>NA|many|TRBV3-1|TRBJ1-1
CASSQDLGSTEAFF
TGTGCCAGCAGCCAAGATCTGGGCAGCACTGAAGCTTTCTTT
>NA|many|TRBV12-3/TRBV12-4|TRBJ1-6
CASSLGTPSPLHF
TGTGCCAGCAGTTTAGGGACACCTTCACCCCTCCACTTT
>NA|many|TRBV20-1|TRBJ2-2
CSATGQNTGELFF
TGCAGTGCTACCGGACAGAACACCGGGGAGCTGTTTTTT
>NA|many|TRBV15|TRBJ2-5
CATSRDRVETQYF
TGTGCCACCAGCAGAGACAGGGTAGAGACCCAGTACTTC
>NA|many|TRBV20-1|TRBJ2-7
CSARTNSYEQYF
TGCAGTGCCAGGACTAACTCCTACGAGCAGTACTTC
>NA|many|TRBV20-1|TRBJ2-3
CSASSGTEGWADTQYF
TGCAGTGCTAGTTCCGGAACGGAGGGGTGGGCAGATACGCAGTATTTT
>TRBD2|NA|TRBV20-1|TRBJ2-7
CSADSGGTYEQYF
TGCAGTGCTGATAGCGGGGGGACCTACGAGCAGTACTTC
>NA|many|TRBV5-1|TRBJ2-1
CASTPYVGVGNSYNEQFF
TGCGCCAGCACCCCTTATGTCGGGGTTGGCAACTCCTACAATGAGCAGTTCTTC
>NA|many|TRBV12-3/TRBV12-4|TRBJ2-7
CASSLWGPRSYEQYF
TGTGCCAGCAGTTTATGGGGCCCCCGCTCCTACGAGCAGTACTTC
>NA|few|TRBV28|TRBJ1-4
CASSSTATAYNEKLFF
TGTGCCAGCAGTTCGACCGCGACAGCTTACAATGAAAAACTGTTTTTT